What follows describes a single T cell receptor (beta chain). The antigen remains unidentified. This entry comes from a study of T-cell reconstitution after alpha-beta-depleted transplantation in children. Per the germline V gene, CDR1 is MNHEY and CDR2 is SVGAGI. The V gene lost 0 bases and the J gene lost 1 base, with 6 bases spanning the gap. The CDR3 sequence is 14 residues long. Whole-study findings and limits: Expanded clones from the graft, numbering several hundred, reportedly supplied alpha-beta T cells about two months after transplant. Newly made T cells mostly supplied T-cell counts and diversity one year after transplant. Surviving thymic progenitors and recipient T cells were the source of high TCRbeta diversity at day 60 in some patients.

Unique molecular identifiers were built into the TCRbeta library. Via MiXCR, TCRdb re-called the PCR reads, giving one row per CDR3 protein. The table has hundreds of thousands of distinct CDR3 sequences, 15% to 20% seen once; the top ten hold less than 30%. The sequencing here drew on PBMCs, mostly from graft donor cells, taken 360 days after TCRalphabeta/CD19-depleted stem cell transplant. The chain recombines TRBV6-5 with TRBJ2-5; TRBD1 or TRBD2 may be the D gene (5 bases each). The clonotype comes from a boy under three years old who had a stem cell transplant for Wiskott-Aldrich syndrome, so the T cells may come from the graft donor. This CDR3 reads CASSYSGTQETQYF. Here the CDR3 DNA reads TGTGCCAGCAGTTACTCAGGGACCCAAGAGACCCAGTACTTC.